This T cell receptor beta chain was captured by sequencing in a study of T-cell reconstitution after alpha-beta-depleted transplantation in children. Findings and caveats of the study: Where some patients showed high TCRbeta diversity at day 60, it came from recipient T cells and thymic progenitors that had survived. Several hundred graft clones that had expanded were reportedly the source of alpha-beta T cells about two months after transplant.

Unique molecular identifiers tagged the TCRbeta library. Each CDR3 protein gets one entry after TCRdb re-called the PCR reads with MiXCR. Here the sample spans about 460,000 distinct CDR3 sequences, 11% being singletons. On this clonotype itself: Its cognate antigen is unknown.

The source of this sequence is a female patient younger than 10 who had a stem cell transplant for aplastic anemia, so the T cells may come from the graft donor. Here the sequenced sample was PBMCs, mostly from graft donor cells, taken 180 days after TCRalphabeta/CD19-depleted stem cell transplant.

The DNA of the CDR3 is TGCGCCAGCAGCTTCGGGGGGGCCCAAGATACGCAGTATTTT. Its protein product is CASSFGGAQDTQYF. This chain links TRBV5-1 with TRBJ2-3; TRBD2 aligns across 8 bases. Germline V gives CDR1 SGHRS, CDR2 YFSETQ. The junction had 4 bases not matched to a gene; V was cut back by 2 bases and J by 5 bases. The CDR3 is 14 residues long.